Each of the 20 T cell receptor beta chains below was sequenced from the same sample in a study of human T cells and chemical hapten exposure. TCRdb re-called the RACE reads through MiXCR, storing one row per CDR3 protein. The sample lists under 200,000 distinct CDR3 sequences; roughly 15% were seen once. Time point described: patch test 1, 2 weeks after DPC sensitization. The treatment: therapeutic diphenylcyclopropenone sensitization with weekly scalp DPC. The specimen comprised whole blood, sampled in connection with sensitization to the hapten diphenylcyclopropenone (DPC). The source is a woman aged 25 to 45 with alopecia areata. Some clones in this sample may be carry-over from other donors' samples.

This clonotype occurred a few times. The V gene is TRBV18, the J gene TRBJ1-5; D remains ambiguous. V shed 0 bases and J shed 5 bases, with 14 bases lying between them. The CDR3 sequence is 16 residues long. Germline values: CDR1 KGHSH, CDR2 LQKENI. CDR3 nucleotide sequence: TGTGCCAGCTCACCACCGGGCAGGCAGAGCGATCAGCCCCAGCATTTT. Its protein is CASSPPGRQSDQPQHF. Supplemented by reference TRBV18 and TRBJ1-5, the full variable domain reads NAGVMQNPRHLVRRRGQEARLRCSPMKGHSHVYWYRQLPEEGLKFMVYLQKENIIDESGMPKERFSAEFPKEGPSILRIQQVVRGDSAAYFCASSPPGRQSDQPQHFGDGTRLSIL.

This clonotype came up many times. This chain joins TRBV28 and TRBJ2-3; D uncertain. The CDR3 has 11 residues. Trimming took 3 bases from V and 5 from J, leaving 3 bases between them. Germline CDR1 is MDHEN and CDR2 is SYDVKM. CDR3 sequence reads: CASSLIDTQYF. DNA for the CDR3: TGTGCCAGCAGTTTGATAGATACGCAGTATTTT.

This clonotype appeared a few times. V is TRBV12-3 or TRBV12-4 and J is TRBJ1-1; D might be TRBD1 (5 bases). Trimming shortened V by 7 bases and J by 4 bases, and 25 bases separated the two germline ends. The CDR3 is 17 amino acids. Written as DNA, the CDR3 is TGTGCCAGCACCCTGTACCGGGGAGCTCGTGGGGGCACTGAAGCTTTCTTT. Amino acids: CASTLYRGARGGTEAFF.

In this sample, this clonotype turned up a few times. CDR3 nucleotides: TGCAGCGTCCGGACAGGGGTAACAGATACGCAGTATTTT. Its translation: CSVRTGVTDTQYF. This chain connects TRBV29-1 to TRBJ2-3, with 9 bases fitting TRBD1. Germline CDR1 and CDR2: SQVTM and ANQGSEA. Trimming cost V 6 bases and J 3 bases; bases outside gene matches: 4. The CDR3 has 13 amino acids.

This clonotype was observed many times. The rearrangement links TRBV6-1 to TRBJ1-5; possible D gene TRBD1, 6 bases. Trimming stripped 6 bases from V and 0 bases from J, with 9 bases between. Germline V CDR1 and CDR2: MNHNS, SASEGT. The CDR3 is 14 residues long. The CDR3 is CASRQGDSNQPQHF. The DNA of the CDR3 is TGTGCCAGCAGACAGGGTGATAGCAATCAGCCCCAGCATTTT.

At least ten counts were recorded for this clonotype. The V and J genes are TRBV25-1 and TRBJ1-1; D ambiguous. The germline V gene encodes CDR1 MGHDK and CDR2 SYGVNS. This CDR3 is built from 14 residues. V was pared by 3 bases and J by 5 bases, with 13 bases between. The CDR3 coding sequence is TGTGCCAGCAGTGAGTCCGGCCATAGGACTGAAGCTTTCTTT. It encodes CASSESGHRTEAFF.

This clonotype was seen a few times. V usage is TRBV29-1 and J usage is TRBJ2-3; D is undetermined. Between the trimmed V and J ends, which lost 3 bases and 4 bases, there was a span of 8 bases. This CDR3 contains 12 residues. Germline V CDR1 and CDR2: SQVTM, ANQGSEA. The CDR3 nucleotides are TGCAGCGTTGATGATTTGGCAGATACGCAGTATTTT. Translating it yields CSVDDLADTQYF.

The genes are TRBV28 and TRBJ1-5; TRBD1 is a possible D gene (5 bases). The CDR3 contains 14 residues. Trimming shortened V by 5 bases and J by 3 bases, and 11 bases separated the two germline ends. CDR1 is MDHEN and CDR2 is SYDVKM in the germline V gene. Written as DNA, the CDR3 is TGTGCCAGCAGTCTCAGGGTCTACAATCAGCCCCAGCATTTT. Protein product: CASSLRVYNQPQHF.

In its sample, this clonotype was seen many times. Written as DNA, the CDR3 is TGTGCCAGCAGCTTGGTTGCAGGTTGGCAGTACTTC. This encodes CASSLVAGWQYF. The gene calls are TRBV5-5 and TRBJ2-7, with unresolved D. Looked up from germline, CDR1 is SGHKS and CDR2 is YYEKEE (reference sequence). V was cut by 0 bases and J by 9 bases, with 10 bases left in between. There are 12 residues in the CDR3.

The chain is built from TRBV29-1 and TRBJ2-1, with D perhaps matching TRBD2 (6 bases). Germline V gives CDR1 SQVTM, CDR2 ANQGSEA. V gave up 5 bases and J gave up 9 bases, with 17 bases separating them. The CDR3 spans 13 residues. In DNA, the CDR3 is TGCAGCGTTACGGGACCCAACGGGGGTGAGCAGTTCTTC. Its translation is CSVTGPNGGEQFF.

This chain connects TRBV28 to TRBJ2-5; no reliable D call. Germline loops: CDR1 MDHEN, CDR2 SYDVKM. V was clipped by 2 bases and J by 3 bases, with 7 bases between them. This CDR3 region has 13 residues. The CDR3 here is CASSLNRKETQYF. As DNA, the CDR3 is TGTGCCAGCAGTTTAAATCGGAAAGAGACCCAGTACTTC.

V gene TRBV27 combines with J gene TRBJ1-5, with a possible D match to TRBD1 (5 bases). This CDR3 comprises 15 residues. V was clipped by 8 bases and J by 4 bases, with 18 bases between them. The germline V gene has CDR1 MNHEY and CDR2 SMNVEV (reference sequence). The CDR3 reads CASFKPRDLNQPQHF. Written as DNA, the CDR3 is TGTGCCAGCTTTAAACCCCGGGACTTAAATCAGCCCCAGCATTTT.

This clonotype has just a few counts. The chain couples TRBV12-3 or TRBV12-4 to TRBJ1-6; TRBD1 agrees at 7 bases. This CDR3 spans 12 amino acids. V gave up 7 bases and J gave up 9 bases; unmatched junction bases: 3. The CDR3 nucleotides are TGTGCCAGCACGACAGGGTTTTCACCCCTCCACTTT. It specifies CASTTGFSPLHF.

The rearrangement joins TRBV7-2 to TRBJ2-5, with D hard to call. The CDR3 runs to 14 residues. The germline V gene has CDR1 SGHTA and CDR2 FQGNSA. V gave up 3 bases and J gave up 1 base, with 9 bases separating them. CDR3 protein: CASSLVSPQETQYF. The CDR3 DNA follows: TGTGCCAGCAGCTTGGTGTCCCCCCAAGAGACCCAGTACTTC.

This clonotype has just a few counts. The rearrangement uses TRBV29-1 and TRBJ2-3; the D is unclear. Trimming took off 6 bases at V and 0 bases at J, with 4 bases between the two ends. The CDR3 length is 11 residues. Germline loops: CDR1 SQVTM, CDR2 ANQGSEA. CDR3 in amino acids: CSVPSTDTQYF. CDR3 nucleotides: TGCAGCGTCCCTAGCACAGATACGCAGTATTTT.

This sequence joins TRBV7-9 and TRBJ2-1, with D perhaps matching TRBD2 (5 bases). Trimming pared 7 bases from V and 3 bases from J, leaving 19 bases between. The CDR3 loop spans 16 amino acids. Germline loops: CDR1 SEHNR, CDR2 FQNEAQ (reference sequence). The CDR3 DNA sequence: TGTGCCAGCATCCTCTTCGCGAGCGGAGACTACAATGAGCAGTTCTTC. This encodes CASILFASGDYNEQFF.

At least ten counts were recorded for this clonotype. The chain uses TRBV9 and TRBJ2-1; 10 nucleotides agree with TRBD2. CDR1 is SGDLS and CDR2 is YYNGEE in the germline V gene. The CDR3 spans 15 residues. The V gene end was trimmed by 4 bases and the J gene end by 3 bases; junction bases not matched to a gene: 4. The CDR3 spells CASSSSGGFYNEQFF. Here the CDR3 DNA reads TGTGCCAGCAGCTCTAGCGGGGGTTTCTACAATGAGCAGTTCTTC. The variable domain in full, with the rest retrieved from reference TRBV9 and TRBJ2-1, is DSGVTQTPKHLITATGQRVTLRCSPRSGDLSVYWYQQSLDQGLQFLIQYYNGEERAKGNILERFSAQQFPDLHSELNLSSLELGDSALYFCASSSSGGFYNEQFFGPGTRLTVL.

This chain uses TRBV19 with TRBJ2-5; 11 nucleotides match TRBD2. This CDR3 is 17 amino acids long. The trim removed 5 bases at V and 4 bases at J, leaving 12 bases unmatched. Germline V gene sequence: CDR1 LNHDA, CDR2 SQIVND (reference sequence). The CDR3, as DNA: TGTGCCAGTAGTTCGGGGACTAGCGGAGCACCAATAGAGACCCAGTACTTC. This encodes CASSSGTSGAPIETQYF.

This clonotype has at least ten counts. The chain uses TRBV7-2 and TRBJ2-3; 7 bases are shared with TRBD1. Trimming took 3 bases from V and 2 from J; bases not matched to a gene: 2. Germline V gene lookup returns CDR1 SGHTA and CDR2 FQGNSA. The CDR3 loop spans 14 amino acids. Written as DNA, the CDR3 is TGTGCCAGCAGCTTGACAGGGCACACAGATACGCAGTATTTT. Protein: CASSLTGHTDTQYF.

At least ten counts were recorded for this clonotype. The chain combines TRBV7-2 with TRBJ2-1; D not resolved. The CDR3 loop spans 11 amino acids. Germline CDR1 SGHTA, CDR2 FQGNSA. Trimming cost V 2 bases and J 9 bases, with 5 bases left between them. The DNA of the CDR3 is TGTGCCAGCAGCTTACTTCTTGAGCAGTTCTTC. Translated: CASSLLLEQFF.